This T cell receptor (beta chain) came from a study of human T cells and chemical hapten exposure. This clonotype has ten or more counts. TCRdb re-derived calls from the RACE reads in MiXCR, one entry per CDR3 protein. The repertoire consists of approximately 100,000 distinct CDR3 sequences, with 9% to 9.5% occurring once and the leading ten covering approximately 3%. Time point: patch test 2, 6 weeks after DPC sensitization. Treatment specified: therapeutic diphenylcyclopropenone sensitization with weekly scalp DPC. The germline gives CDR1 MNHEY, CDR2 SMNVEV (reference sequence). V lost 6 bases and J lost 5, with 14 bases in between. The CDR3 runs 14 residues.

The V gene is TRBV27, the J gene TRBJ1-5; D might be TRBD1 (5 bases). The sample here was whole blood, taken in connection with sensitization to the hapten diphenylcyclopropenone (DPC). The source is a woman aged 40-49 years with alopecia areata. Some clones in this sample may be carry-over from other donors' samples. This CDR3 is CASSSMQGDQPQHF. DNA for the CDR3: TGTGCCAGCAGCTCCATGCAGGGTGATCAGCCCCAGCATTTT.